Each of the 27 T cell receptor beta chains below was sequenced from the same sample in a study of regulatory T cells in long-lasting Graves disease. The time point is: persistent/refractory GD, antithyroid drugs over 5 years with positive TRAb. PBMCs provided the RNA from which the TCR library was made. In building TCR beta libraries, iRepertoire HTBI primers were used together with Arm-PCR of CDR3 regions. TCRdb used MiXCR to reprocess the multiplex PCR reads, holding one entry per CDR3 protein. This table has roughly 500,000 distinct CDR3 sequences, 20% appearing once. Source: peripheral blood mononuclear cells (PBMCs), taken when the disease was refractory, from a patient treated with antithyroid drugs. The receptors originated from a female donor with Graves disease.

There are a few counts of this clonotype. This chain links TRBV7-2 with TRBJ2-7; 10 nucleotides agree with TRBD2. The J segment lost 3 bases and the V segment lost 4 bases, leaving 9 bases of the junction unmatched. The CDR3 is made up of 16 amino acids. Germline values: CDR1 SGHTA, CDR2 FQGNSA. The CDR3: CASSSISGRSLYEQYF. CDR3 sequence (DNA): TGTGCCAGCAGCTCAATTAGCGGGAGGTCCCTCTACGAGCAGTACTTC.

J is TRBJ1-1 and V is TRBV6-1; D is unresolved. The CDR3 sequence is 14 residues long. V gave up 8 bases and J gave up 0 bases, with 13 bases separating them. CDR1 and CDR2 from the germline V gene are MNHNS and SASEGT. CDR3 nucleotide sequence: TGTGCCAGCCGCCTTTTCCCTTTGAACACTGAAGCTTTCTTT. It encodes CASRLFPLNTEAFF.

This clonotype was recorded many times. The V call is TRBV28, the J call TRBJ2-2; 10 bases map to TRBD1. Germline trimming cut 7 bases from V and 1 base from J; bases unmatched to any gene: 6. In germline, CDR1 is MDHEN, CDR2 SYDVKM. This CDR3 has 16 residues. CDR3 region: CASTSRDRGNTGELFF. CDR3 bases: TGTGCCAGCACCTCAAGGGACAGGGGGAACACCGGGGAGCTGTTTTTT.

This clonotype appeared many times. V and J are TRBV28 and TRBJ1-1; no firm D call. The ends were cut back, 6 bases at V and 3 bases at J, with 5 bases in the middle. The CDR3 spans 11 residues. The germline gives CDR1 MDHEN, CDR2 SYDVKM. CDR3 loop: CASSLDTEAFF. CDR3 coding DNA: TGTGCCAGCAGCTTAGACACTGAAGCTTTCTTT. The variable domain in full, with the rest retrieved from reference TRBV28 and TRBJ1-1, is DVKVTQSSRYLVKRTGEKVFLECVQDMDHENMFWYRQDPGLGLRLIYFSYDVKMKEKGDIPEGYSVSREKKERFSLILESASTNQTSMYLCASSLDTEAFFGQGTRLTVV.

This chain links TRBV28 with TRBJ2-3, with 8 bases fitting TRBD1. Germline V gives CDR1 MDHEN, CDR2 SYDVKM. The J segment lost 3 bases and the V segment lost 6 bases, leaving 8 bases of the junction unmatched. The CDR3 loop spans 15 amino acids. CDR3 bases: TGTGCCAGCAGACTAGGACAGGGCGGAACAGATACGCAGTATTTT. Protein: CASRLGQGGTDTQYF.

Points on this clonotype: One junction end does not reproduce the germline sequence, and a read error may be involved. J is TRBJ2-7 and V is TRBV30; tentatively, D is TRBD2 (6 bases). CDR1 is GTSNPN, CDR2 SVGIG, per germline (reference sequence). CDR3 length: 14 residues. CDR3 protein: CAWSTWRGTGEQCF. In DNA form, the CDR3 reads TGTGCCTGGAGCACCTGGCGGGGCACGGGGGAGCAGTGCTTC. Variable domain in full (rest from reference TRBV30 and TRBJ2-7): SQTIHQWPATLVQPVGSPLSLECTVEGTSNPNLYWYRQAAGRGLQLLFYSVGIGQISSEVPQNLSASRPQDRQFILSSKKLLLSDSGFYLCAWSTWRGTGEQCFGPGTRLTVT.

This clonotype came up many times. This chain uses TRBV7-2 with TRBJ2-7; 9 positions match TRBD2. The CDR3 totals 15 residues. V trimming: 1 base; J trimming: 0 bases; junction bases outside the gene matches: 1. Germline CDR1 is SGHTA and CDR2 is FQGNSA. This CDR3 reads CASSLVSGSSYEQYF. CDR3 sequence (DNA): TGTGCCAGCAGCTTAGTTAGCGGGAGCTCCTACGAGCAGTACTTC.

At least ten counts were recorded for this clonotype. CDR3 protein: CSVRGNGELFF. In DNA form, the CDR3 reads TGCAGCGTTCGGGGTAACGGGGAGCTGTTTTTT. V is TRBV29-1 and J is TRBJ2-2, with D possibly TRBD2 on 5 matching bases. V lost 5 bases and J 7 bases, leaving 8 bases between the germline ends. Germline V gives CDR1 SQVTM, CDR2 ANQGSEA. The CDR3 sequence is 11 residues long.

This clonotype was seen ten or more times. This sequence joins TRBV13 and TRBJ2-5, with unresolved D. From germline, CDR1 is PRHDT and CDR2 FYEKMQ (reference sequence). Trimming took 3 bases from V and 5 from J, leaving 10 bases between them. This CDR3 has 13 residues. The CDR3 protein is CASSFSPTETQYF. Written as DNA, the CDR3 is TGTGCCAGCAGCTTTAGCCCCACGGAGACCCAGTACTTC.

This clonotype was observed many times. The gene calls are TRBV28 and TRBJ2-5; D unclear. This CDR3 spans 11 amino acids. Germline-derived CDR1 and CDR2 are MDHEN and SYDVKM. Trimming stripped 3 bases from V and 11 bases from J, with 10 bases between. CDR3 in DNA: TGTGCCAGCAGTTTTTCGACTGAACAGTACTTC. Its protein is CASSFSTEQYF.

This clonotype was detected many times. The chain carries TRBV28 and TRBJ1-2, with 8 bases identical to TRBD1. V was clipped by 5 bases and J by 10 bases; unmatched bases: 6. Germline assignment: CDR1 MDHEN and CDR2 SYDVKM. The CDR3 is 12 residues long. This CDR3 reads CASSGTGPFYTF. The DNA of the CDR3 is TGTGCCAGCAGTGGGACAGGACCATTCTACACCTTC.

This chain uses TRBV7-3 with TRBJ2-1, with 10 bases identical to TRBD2. The CDR3 consists of 15 residues. The germline CDR1 and CDR2 sequences are SGHTA and FQGTGA. V was clipped by 5 bases and J by 6 bases; unmatched bases: 7. Here the CDR3 reads CASSIIGLAVNEQFF. The CDR3 bases are TGTGCCAGCAGCATAATCGGACTAGCGGTCAATGAGCAGTTCTTC.

The J gene is TRBJ2-2, the V gene TRBV5-6; weak D call: TRBD1 (5 bases). The CDR3 covers 16 residues. The ends were cut back, 2 bases at V and 5 bases at J, with 16 bases in the middle. Germline CDR1 SGHDT, CDR2 YYEEEE. The CDR3: CASSLSQARATGELFF. CDR3 bases: TGTGCCAGCAGCTTAAGCCAGGCCAGGGCGACCGGGGAGCTGTTTTTT.

The rearrangement joins TRBV10-3 to TRBJ2-1; TRBD2 matches at 7 bases. V was clipped by 2 bases and J by 1 base; unmatched bases: 8. This CDR3 is 17 amino acids long. From germline, CDR1 is ENHRY and CDR2 SYGVKD. CDR3 region: CAISEQRLAGSYNEQFF. In DNA, the CDR3 is TGTGCCATCAGTGAGCAACGACTAGCTGGGTCCTACAATGAGCAGTTCTTC.

This clonotype was counted between two and nine times. V usage is TRBV5-6 and J usage is TRBJ2-5; no clear D gene. The V gene lost 4 bases and the J gene lost 5 bases, with 21 bases spanning the gap. Germline-derived CDR1 and CDR2 are SGHDT and YYEEEE. The CDR3 totals 16 residues. In nucleotides, the CDR3 is TGTGCCAGCAGCCCGCTGAACTACCGCGATATGGAGACCCAGTACTTC. It is translated as CASSPLNYRDMETQYF.

The CDR3 sequence is CSAPRTGAHEQYF. In DNA form, the CDR3 reads TGCAGTGCGCCAAGGACAGGGGCCCACGAGCAGTACTTC. The chain employs TRBV20-1 and TRBJ2-7; 9 nucleotides agree with TRBD1. V trimming: 6 bases; J trimming: 5 bases; junction bases outside the gene matches: 8. The CDR3 extends over 13 amino acids. The germline V gene has CDR1 DFQATT and CDR2 SNEGSKA (reference sequence).

This clonotype was seen more than once but under ten times. J is TRBJ2-7 and V is TRBV9; TRBD2 is a possible D gene (6 bases). CDR3 length equals 14 residues. The germline V and J ends were trimmed by 5 bases and 6 bases, with 18 bases remaining between them. Germline V gene lookup returns CDR1 SGDLS and CDR2 YYNGEE. CDR3 sequence (DNA): TGTGCCAGCAGTGCTTTGCCGGAGGGCACCGAGCAGTACTTC. The encoded protein is CASSALPEGTEQYF.

There are many counts of this clonotype. At one boundary the junction diverges from the germline segment, which might be a read error. This chain links TRBV13 with TRBJ2-2, with TRBD2 matching 14 bases. Germline V lookup: CDR1 PRHDT, CDR2 FYEKMQ (reference sequence). The CDR3 is made up of 18 amino acids. The chain's CDR3 is CASSPWTSGRIDTGELFF. Written as DNA, the CDR3 is TGTGCCAGCAGCCCGTGGACTAGCGGGAGGATTGACACCGGAGAGCTGTTTTTT.

This clonotype was seen only a few times. This chain connects TRBV7-2 to TRBJ2-7, with TRBD1 matching 10 bases. Germline loops: CDR1 SGHTA, CDR2 FQGNSA. This CDR3 has 17 amino acids. Trimming at V came to 5 bases and at J to 5 bases, leaving 15 bases not matched to a gene. As DNA, the CDR3 is TGTGCCAGCAGCGCCGGCCCAGGGACAGGGGTAATCCACGAGCAGTACTTC. It is translated as CASSAGPGTGVIHEQYF.

This clonotype was seen many times. The V and J genes are TRBV28 and TRBJ2-7; D gene uncertain. Germline V lookup: CDR1 MDHEN, CDR2 SYDVKM. Trimming left V 3 bases short and J 3 bases short, with 24 bases between. The CDR3 has 18 residues. Here the CDR3 reads CASSFYGVGQEGVYEQYF. In nucleotides, the CDR3 is TGTGCCAGCAGTTTTTATGGGGTAGGGCAGGAAGGAGTCTACGAGCAGTACTTC.

This clonotype was seen a few times. The chain recombines TRBV19 with TRBJ1-1; possible D gene TRBD1, 5 bases. Trimming shortened V by 7 bases and J by 5 bases, and 23 bases separated the two germline ends. CDR1 and CDR2 from the germline V gene are LNHDA and SQIVND (reference sequence). The CDR3 spans 16 residues. The CDR3 region is CASISPGRIKGTEAFF. CDR3 bases: TGTGCCAGTATTAGCCCGGGACGGATAAAGGGTACTGAAGCTTTCTTT.

This chain joins TRBV20-1 and TRBJ2-7; possibly TRBD1 for D (6 bases). The CDR3 runs 15 residues. Trimming removed 2 bases from V and 1 base from J, with 15 bases in between. Per the germline V gene, CDR1 is DFQATT and CDR2 is SNEGSKA (reference sequence). In nucleotides, the CDR3 is TGCAGTGCTAGAAACAGGGCGCGGATTTCCTACGAGCAGTACTTC. This gives the protein CSARNRARISYEQYF.

The V gene is TRBV6-2 or TRBV6-3, the J gene TRBJ1-2; a possible D gene is TRBD1 (6 bases). Germline values: CDR1 MNHEY, CDR2 SVGEGT. The CDR3 is made up of 14 amino acids. The V and J ends lost 0 bases and 7 bases respectively, with 12 bases between them. The DNA for the CDR3 is TGTGCCAGCAGTTACTCGCCCGGGGGCGTTGGCTACACCTTC. Translation: CASSYSPGGVGYTF.

Regarding this clonotype: This sequence may be a read error, since a much larger clone differs from it by one base. V and J are TRBV12-3 or TRBV12-4 and TRBJ2-5; D not certain. This CDR3 has 14 amino acids. Trimming removed 6 bases at V and 7 bases at J, with 18 bases between. The CDR3 sequence is CASSPRPTPGTQYF. The CDR3 DNA is TGTGCCAGCAGCCCCCGACCGACTCCAGGGACCCAGTACTTC.

This clonotype was detected many times. This chain uses TRBV2 with TRBJ2-2; D gene unclear. Germline V gene sequence: CDR1 SNHLY, CDR2 FYNNEI. The CDR3 runs to 11 residues. V was trimmed by 8 bases and J by 6 bases, leaving 7 bases between them. Written as DNA, the CDR3 is TGTGCCAGCCTGGATGCCGGGGAGCTGTTTTTT. Protein: CASLDAGELFF.

This clonotype was observed a handful of times. The chain links TRBV5-1 to TRBJ1-1; D is undetermined. Germline CDR1 reads SGHRS; CDR2 reads YFSETQ. The CDR3 contains 17 residues. Trimming took 0 bases from V and 1 from J, leaving 16 bases between them. The CDR3 here is CASSLVPGEGGNTEAFF. The CDR3 DNA sequence: TGCGCCAGCAGCTTGGTACCTGGAGAGGGTGGGAACACTGAAGCTTTCTTT.

The sample holds many counts of this clonotype. The chain carries TRBV28 and TRBJ1-5; 8 nucleotides align to TRBD1. The ends lost 6 bases at V and 7 bases at J; junction bases unmatched: 11. Germline V CDR1 and CDR2: MDHEN, SYDVKM. The CDR3 is 15 amino acids. The CDR3 region is CASRSQGAWRQPQHF. As DNA, the CDR3 is TGTGCCAGCAGGTCGCAGGGGGCATGGAGGCAGCCCCAGCATTTT.